This record covers a single TCR beta chain. The sample originates from a study of shared clonotypes between healthy human individuals. Clones were read by immunoSEQ multiplex PCR, and TCRdb kept only the in-frame ones, dropping some. The data hold 950,000 to 1,100,000 clones, with about 75% observed a single time. CDR3 size: 15 residues. The V segment lost 6 bases and the J segment 0 bases; nucleotides outside the gene matches: 3. CDR1 and CDR2 from the germline V gene are SGHTA and FQGNSA. V is TRBV7-2 and J is TRBJ2-2; 8 bases align to TRBD1. The sequencing sample was made of memory CD4+ T cells sorted from blood. Subset defined: CD45RA-negative fraction. The TCR comes from a man between 18 and 35 years old in good health. The CDR3 DNA follows: TGTGCCAGCAGTCACAGGGGGTCGAACACCGGGGAGCTGTTTTTT. This sequence encodes CASSHRGSNTGELFF.